A selection of T cell receptor beta chains follows, all from one sample in a study of T cell changes during pregnancy in multiple sclerosis. Profiling relied on immunoSEQ multiplex PCR, and the TCRdb table lists in-frame clones only, not all of them. The repertoire holds approximately 60,000 clones, with roughly 90% as singletons. The specimen was peripheral blood, collected in the second trimester of pregnancy. Source of these receptors: a female donor in good health, enrolled as a control in a pregnancy study. The CDR3 runs from the conserved cysteine through the conserved F or W.

v_call	cdr3_aa
TRBV30	CAWSGVGRQFF
TRBV28	CASSPGGRGGYTF
TRBV19	CASRDRDRAYGYTF
TRBV28	CASIAGGSYNEQFF
TRBV11-2	CASRLDRSEQFF
TRBV19	CASSTYRGTGANVLTF
TRBV5-4	CASSSGGPGTGELFF
TRBV19	CASSISGNEKLFF
TRBV7-2	CASSTGGMGQLYGYTF
TRBV6-4	CASSDSTGGNEQFF
TRBV28	CASRTDSYGYTF
TRBV27	CASSLLGGVGDTQYF
TRBV9	CASSRVGGVHNEQFF
TRBV25-1	CASSDEPGTGAPYGYTF
TRBV30	CAWIYEYKRLDHVPFF
TRBV29-1	CSARRRGGTQETQYF
TRBV10-3	CAISDTTVDHGYTF
TRBV5-1	CASSYGGNYEQYF
TRBV7-2	CASSPGTSSRAQYF
TRBV5-1	CASRFRPGDNSPLHF
TRBV18	CASSRTLAAYEQYF
TRBV25-1	CASRQVGDSPLHF
TRBV15	CATSRKTSGVTDTQYF
TRBV7-9	CASSFLSGRAYNEQFF
TRBV28	CASIKGGASGNTIYF
TRBV30	CAWKGAETQYF
TRBV7-9	CASSLGMGPGNTEAFF
TRBV2	CASSESFIGGPLHF
TRBV19	CASAPPTAGGANVLTF
TRBV7-9	CASSLGLAGVQETQYF
TRBV15	CATSRDTGAAYYGYTF
TRBV20-1	CSARPYNEQFF
TRBV18	CASSLHSSETQYF
TRBV6-5	CASRGRGLAGVGQYF
TRBV19	CASSQGTAAQYF
TRBV7-8	CASSLGESGTSGRASDTQYF
TRBV7-9	CASSLEREEQETQYF
TRBV7-8	CASSLGGGAGETQYF
TRBV10-2	CASTRSGVNSPLHF
TRBV27	CASSWSRVGYGYTF
TRBV7-3	CASSLVGGPSSYNEQFF
TRBV5-4	CASSPRTGFPGYTF
TRBV7-6	CASSGKQGREQYF
TRBV27	CASSLARGAGWEVRYEQYF
TRBV29-1	CSVERGDRSYEQYF
TRBV30	CAWSGDNNQPQHF
TRBV9	CASGKKGAGRTYNSPLHF
TRBV18	CASSPDNGGYGYTF
TRBV10-3	CATRGLAGSTDTQYF
TRBV9	CASSVGGGGYEQYF
TRBV5-8	CASSLEGYPNTGELFF
TRBV7-2	CASSSETGFYEQYF
TRBV5-1	CASSSGGIFTDTQYF
TRBV5-5	CASSLDSPMNTEAFF
TRBV29-1	CSVRVDIQYF
TRBV28	CASSFPGTVYEQYF
TRBV6-4	CASSENSGGGIQYF
TRBV28	CASSFPGLVTTYNEQFF
TRBV5-5	CASSNRRETITF